Each of the 8 T cell receptor beta chains below was sequenced from the same sample in a study of tumor and adjacent non-tumor tissue in lung cancer. RNA was extracted from bulk tissue without any cell sorting. More than 3 cm separated this lung sample from the edge of the tumor. The library came from three nested PCR rounds adapted from ARM-PCR protocols. In TCRdb, the multiplex PCR reads were re-called with MiXCR into one record per CDR3 protein. The sample lists about 110,000 distinct CDR3 sequences, about 64% occurring once. The sample was distant non-tumor lung tissue. The source is a man in his sixties with non-small cell lung cancer.

This clonotype was found many times. The chain uses TRBV12-3 or TRBV12-4 and TRBJ1-6; 12 bases agree with TRBD1. The ends lost 6 bases at V and 10 bases at J; junction bases unmatched: 4. This CDR3 is 14 amino acids long. In DNA, the CDR3 is TGTGCCAGCAGCCAGGGACAGGGGGCATCACCCCTCCACTTT. It translates to CASSQGQGASPLHF.

With regard to this clonotype: The conserved closing phenylalanine or tryptophan is absent in this CDR3, likely reflecting a read error. The rearrangement joins TRBV10-2 to TRBJ2-6, with D possibly TRBD1 on 5 matching bases. Germline values: CDR1 WSHSY, CDR2 SAAADI. The CDR3 loop spans 17 amino acids. The CDR3 DNA sequence: TGCGCCAGCAGTGGAGGAAGCGCGATCTCTGGGGCCAGCGTCCTGACTCTC. Translated: CASSGGSAISGASVLTL.

Only one count was recorded for this clonotype. Sequence at one end of the junction differs from germline and may be a read error. The CDR3 region has the DNA TGTGCCAACAGCTTACTTTCAGGGGCGACGAACACCGGGGAGCTGCCTTTT. Translated, it gives CANSLLSGATNTGELPF. The V call is TRBV11-2, the J call TRBJ2-2; D is possibly TRBD1 (6 bases). This CDR3 is 17 amino acids long. Looked up from germline, CDR1 is SGHAT and CDR2 is FQNNGV.

The V and J genes are TRBV15 and TRBJ2-1; 9 bases are shared with TRBD2. The CDR3 has 15 amino acids. The junction had 4 bases not matched to a gene; V was cut back by 2 bases and J by 5 bases. Per germline, CDR1 LNHNV and CDR2 YYDKDF (reference sequence). CDR3 coding DNA: TGTGCCACCAGCAGAACCCTAGCGGGAAACAATGAGCAGTTCTTC. It encodes CATSRTLAGNNEQFF.

As for this clonotype: One end of the junction does not line up with germline, which may come from a read error. The chain couples TRBV11-2 to TRBJ2-3; a weak D match, TRBD2 (5 bases). The CDR3 runs 13 residues. From germline, CDR1 is SGHAT and CDR2 FQNNGV. CDR3 sequence: CVSRFEGLDTQYF. For the CDR3, the DNA is TGTGTCAGCAGATTCGAAGGACTGGATACGCAGTATTTT.

Comment on this clonotype: Relative to the germline gene, one junction end is altered; a read error may explain this. V gene TRBV5-5 combines with J gene TRBJ2-5; D tentatively reads TRBD1 or TRBD2 (5 bases each). The CDR3 has 16 amino acids. CDR1 is SGHKS, CDR2 YYEKEE, per germline (reference sequence). The CDR3 spells CASSLRDGAYQEAQYF. The CDR3 nucleotides are TGCGCCAGCAGCTTGAGGGACGGGGCGTACCAAGAGGCCCAGTACTTC.

As regards this clonotype: A much larger clonotype is one base distant, so this may be a read error. The chain couples TRBV5-4 to TRBJ2-1; D unclear. The CDR3 consists of 12 residues. Germline V gene sequence: CDR1 SGHNT, CDR2 YYREEE (reference sequence). The CDR3 DNA follows: TGTGTCAGCAGTAAATGGAGCAATGAGCAGTTCTTC. This translates into CVSSKWSNEQFF.

This sequence joins TRBV5-1 and TRBJ2-7; 9 bases are a match to TRBD1. The assigned J gene may be wrong: the sequence end matches TRBJ2-1 better. Looked up from germline, CDR1 is SGHRS and CDR2 is YFSETQ. This CDR3 contains 16 residues. CDR3 protein: CASTITWTGETYEQFF. The CDR3 bases are TGCGCCAGCACAATAACCTGGACAGGGGAAACCTACGAGCAGTTCTTC.